This T cell receptor (beta chain) is drawn from a study of response to subunit inactivated influenza vaccine. TCRdb reanalysed the RT-PCR reads using MiXCR and keeps one entry per CDR3 protein. This sample has over 150,000 distinct CDR3 sequences; approximately 9.2% occur once, and the top ten carry about a tenth. Broader study findings: After each seasonal influenza vaccination, few new T cells are recruited, the authors suggested.

The CDR3 consists of 17 residues. Germline CDR1 and CDR2: DFQATT and SNEGSKA (reference sequence). Remarks on this clonotype: The antigen is undetermined. One junction end does not reproduce the germline sequence, and a read error may be involved.

The sample in question was non-naive T cells sorted from PBMCs, obtained on the day of vaccination. The chain combines TRBV20-1 with TRBJ1-1; tentatively, D is TRBD1 (6 bases). This sequence originates from a man between 50 and 59 years old who received an inactivated influenza vaccine. The CDR3 bases are TGCTGTGCTAGAGCCCTACCCGGACAGACGGGTGGGGTTGAAGCTTTCTTT. Its protein is CCARALPGQTGGVEAFF.